The rows below give T cell receptor beta chains drawn from one sample of a study of cytomegalovirus exposure and HLA in healthy donors. Some clones are missing from TCRdb's copy, which holds only in-frame ones; the method was immunoSEQ multiplex PCR. The sample yields around 140,000 clones, 75% to 85% seen once. The sequenced sample was PBMCs. The receptors stem from a young woman in good health and CMV-seropositive. The CDR3 runs from the conserved cysteine through the conserved F or W. D genes are given only for firm matches. Not every row has a clone size; where given, it reads once, few, many or a size class.

cdr3_nt: TGTGCCAGCACAGGGTTTTGGAGCAATCAGCCCCAGCATTTT; cdr3_aa: CASTGFWSNQPQHF; clone_size: NA; v_call: TRBV2; d_call: NA; j_call: TRBJ1-5
cdr3_nt: TGTGCCGCTTTCTGGGCCTCTGGAAACACCATATATTTT; cdr3_aa: CAAFWASGNTIYF; clone_size: few; v_call: TRBV6-5; d_call: NA; j_call: TRBJ1-3
cdr3_nt: TGTGCCAGTAGTCCGGGACACTATAATTCACCCCTCCACTTT; cdr3_aa: CASSPGHYNSPLHF; clone_size: NA; v_call: TRBV19; d_call: NA; j_call: TRBJ1-6
cdr3_nt: TGTGCCAGCAGCTTCTGGCAGGGGGAAAATCCCTACGAGCAGTACTTC; cdr3_aa: CASSFWQGENPYEQYF; clone_size: once; v_call: TRBV7-9; d_call: TRBD1; j_call: TRBJ2-7
cdr3_nt: TGTGCCAGCAGCCCGGACACCGTCAATGGGGAACTGTTTTTT; cdr3_aa: CASSPDTVNGELFF; clone_size: few; v_call: TRBV13; d_call: NA; j_call: TRBJ1-4
cdr3_nt: TGCGCCAGCAGCCAAGAGACAGGAACCGGTGGAAACACCATATATTTT; cdr3_aa: CASSQETGTGGNTIYF; clone_size: NA; v_call: TRBV4-3; d_call: NA; j_call: TRBJ1-3
cdr3_nt: TGTGCCAGCAGCGGGGAGGGGGGCGATACGCAGTATTTT; cdr3_aa: CASSGEGGDTQYF; clone_size: NA; v_call: TRBV7-9; d_call: NA; j_call: TRBJ2-3
cdr3_nt: TGTGCCAGTAGTAGTGACAGAAAAGCTTTCTTT; cdr3_aa: CASSSDRKAFF; clone_size: NA; v_call: TRBV19; d_call: NA; j_call: TRBJ1-1
cdr3_nt: TGTGCCAGTACCGTAAAGACAGCCGTGAACACTGAAGCTTTCTTT; cdr3_aa: CASTVKTAVNTEAFF; clone_size: NA; v_call: TRBV19; d_call: NA; j_call: TRBJ1-1
cdr3_nt: TGCGCCAGCAGCCAGGACATTAGCAATCAGCCCCAGCATTTT; cdr3_aa: CASSQDISNQPQHF; clone_size: NA; v_call: TRBV4-1; d_call: NA; j_call: TRBJ1-5
cdr3_nt: TGCAGCGTCTCGGGGGGGCCGAACACCGGGGAGCTGTTTTTT; cdr3_aa: CSVSGGPNTGELFF; clone_size: NA; v_call: TRBV29-1; d_call: TRBD2; j_call: TRBJ2-2
cdr3_nt: TGCGCCAGCAGCTTGGGACTGGAGACCCAGTACTTC; cdr3_aa: CASSLGLETQYF; clone_size: NA; v_call: TRBV5-1; d_call: NA; j_call: TRBJ2-5
cdr3_nt: TGCGCCAGCAGTCACCCCGGACAGGGGGCAACGTCGGGCTCCTATAATTCACCCCTCCACTTT; cdr3_aa: CASSHPGQGATSGSYNSPLHF; clone_size: NA; v_call: TRBV23-1; d_call: TRBD1; j_call: TRBJ1-6
cdr3_nt: TGCGCCAGCAGCCAAGACGAGCGCTCCTACGAGCAGTACTTC; cdr3_aa: CASSQDERSYEQYF; clone_size: NA; v_call: TRBV4-1; d_call: NA; j_call: TRBJ2-7
cdr3_nt: TGCGCCAGCAGCCGGGACAGGGAGTACGAGCAGTACTTC; cdr3_aa: CASSRDREYEQYF; clone_size: medium-sized; v_call: TRBV4-1; d_call: TRBD1; j_call: TRBJ2-7
cdr3_nt: TGCGCCAGCAGCCATTTTAGCGGGGGAGGGCGGGAGACCCAGTACTTC; cdr3_aa: CASSHFSGGGRETQYF; clone_size: NA; v_call: TRBV4-3; d_call: TRBD2; j_call: TRBJ2-5
cdr3_nt: TGTGCCAGCAGTGAAGGAGGATTTAATTCACCCCTCCACTTT; cdr3_aa: CASSEGGFNSPLHF; clone_size: NA; v_call: TRBV6-1; d_call: NA; j_call: TRBJ1-6
cdr3_nt: TGTGCCAGCAGTGAAGAGGCTGTGCTAGCGGGGTCCCACACAGATACGCAGTATTTT; cdr3_aa: CASSEEAVLAGSHTDTQYF; clone_size: few; v_call: TRBV6-1; d_call: TRBD2; j_call: TRBJ2-3
cdr3_nt: TGTGCCAGCAGTAACCTGGACAGGTCGGACTTT; cdr3_aa: CASSNLDRSDF; clone_size: NA; v_call: TRBV2; d_call: TRBD1; j_call: TRBJ1-6
cdr3_nt: TGTGCCAGCAGCTCTAGACAGCTTAATAATTCACCCCTCCACTTT; cdr3_aa: CASSSRQLNNSPLHF; clone_size: NA; v_call: TRBV5-4; d_call: NA; j_call: TRBJ1-6
cdr3_nt: TGTGCCAGCAGCTCGCTACAGGGTTTGAATTCACCCCTCCACTTT; cdr3_aa: CASSSLQGLNSPLHF; clone_size: NA; v_call: TRBV5-4; d_call: NA; j_call: TRBJ1-6
cdr3_nt: TGTGCCAGTAGCAGGGACTTTGGGGATACGCAGTATTTT; cdr3_aa: CASSRDFGDTQYF; clone_size: once; v_call: TRBV19; d_call: NA; j_call: TRBJ2-3
cdr3_nt: TGTGCCAGCAGCTTAAAAGGGGGCAACGAAGCTTTCTTT; cdr3_aa: CASSLKGGNEAFF; clone_size: NA; v_call: TRBV5-4; d_call: TRBD1; j_call: TRBJ1-1
cdr3_nt: TGTGCCAGCAGCGGGGCCGGTGGCTCTGGAAACACCATATATTTT; cdr3_aa: CASSGAGGSGNTIYF; clone_size: NA; v_call: TRBV9; d_call: NA; j_call: TRBJ1-3
cdr3_nt: TGCGCCAGCAGCTTGGGATCCGGGAACACTGAAGCTTTCTTT; cdr3_aa: CASSLGSGNTEAFF; clone_size: NA; v_call: TRBV5-1; d_call: NA; j_call: TRBJ1-1
cdr3_nt: TGTGCCAGCAGTTCAGGGGTGAGAGCAGATACGCAGTATTTT; cdr3_aa: CASSSGVRADTQYF; clone_size: NA; v_call: TRBV27; d_call: NA; j_call: TRBJ2-3
cdr3_nt: TGCAGCGTTGGTGCAGGGCCACACGAGCAGTACTTC; cdr3_aa: CSVGAGPHEQYF; clone_size: NA; v_call: TRBV29-1; d_call: NA; j_call: TRBJ2-7
cdr3_nt: TGTGCCAGCTTTAATAGGGACAGGGGCTCCTACGAGCAGTACTTC; cdr3_aa: CASFNRDRGSYEQYF; clone_size: NA; v_call: TRBV2; d_call: TRBD1; j_call: TRBJ2-7
cdr3_nt: TGTGCCAGCAGCTTCGATGGGCGGGGGGGCCAAAATGAGCAGTTCTTC; cdr3_aa: CASSFDGRGGQNEQFF; clone_size: NA; v_call: TRBV11-3; d_call: TRBD2; j_call: TRBJ2-1
cdr3_nt: TGCGCCAGCAGCTTGGGGGACAGCAACAATCAGCCCCAGCATTTT; cdr3_aa: CASSLGDSNNQPQHF; clone_size: NA; v_call: TRBV5-1; d_call: TRBD1; j_call: TRBJ1-5
cdr3_nt: TGTGCCAGCAGTCCATACAGGGGAATGATGCCCCAGCATTTT; cdr3_aa: CASSPYRGMMPQHF; clone_size: NA; v_call: TRBV27; d_call: TRBD1; j_call: TRBJ1-5
cdr3_nt: TGTGCCAGCTCCGAGGACAGGGTGAATGGCTACACCTTC; cdr3_aa: CASSEDRVNGYTF; clone_size: NA; v_call: TRBV18; d_call: TRBD1; j_call: TRBJ1-2
cdr3_nt: TGTGCCAGTAGTCAGACAGGCGATTACAATGACTACACCTTC; cdr3_aa: CASSQTGDYNDYTF; clone_size: NA; v_call: TRBV19; d_call: NA; j_call: TRBJ1-2
cdr3_nt: TGTGCCAGCAGTGACTCTTGGGGGGAATACACCGGGGAGCTGTTTTTT; cdr3_aa: CASSDSWGEYTGELFF; clone_size: NA; v_call: TRBV2; d_call: NA; j_call: TRBJ2-2
cdr3_nt: TGTGCCACGACTTCAGGGGGGAGCTCTGGAAACACCATATATTTT; cdr3_aa: CATTSGGSSGNTIYF; clone_size: NA; v_call: TRBV19; d_call: TRBD1; j_call: TRBJ1-3